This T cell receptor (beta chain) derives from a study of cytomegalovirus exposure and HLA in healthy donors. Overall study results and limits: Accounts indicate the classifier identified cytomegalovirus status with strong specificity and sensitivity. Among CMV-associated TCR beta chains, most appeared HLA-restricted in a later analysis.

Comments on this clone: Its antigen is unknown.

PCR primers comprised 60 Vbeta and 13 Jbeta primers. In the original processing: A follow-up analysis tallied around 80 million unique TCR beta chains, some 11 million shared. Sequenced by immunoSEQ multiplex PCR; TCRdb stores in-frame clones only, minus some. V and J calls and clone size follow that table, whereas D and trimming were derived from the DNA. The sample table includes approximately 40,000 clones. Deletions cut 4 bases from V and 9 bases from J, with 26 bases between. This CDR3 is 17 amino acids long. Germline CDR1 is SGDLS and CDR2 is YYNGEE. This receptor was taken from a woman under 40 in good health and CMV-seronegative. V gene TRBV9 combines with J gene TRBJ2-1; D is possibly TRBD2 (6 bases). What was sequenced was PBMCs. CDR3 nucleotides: TGTGCCAGCAGCTTCCGGCGTGGAGGGCCCAATGTTGGTGAGCAGTTCTTC. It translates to CASSFRRGGPNVGEQFF.